These 8 T cell receptor beta chains were all obtained from the same sample, sequenced in a study of T cell clones after liver transplantation. Generated by immunoSEQ multiplex PCR, the TCRdb table keeps only in-frame clones and is missing some. The sample includes roughly 40,000 clones, about 86% of them seen just once. The sample in question was CD4+ T cells from blood, obtained 24 months after liver transplant. Receptors were obtained from a human patient who received a liver transplant. Among the T cells, some may be from the graft donor.

The chain is built from TRBV7-2 and TRBJ2-1, with a weak D call TRBD2 (5 bases). Trimming removed 5 bases at V and 6 bases at J, with 17 bases between. In germline, CDR1 is SGHTA, CDR2 FQGNSA. The CDR3 covers 15 residues. CDR3 residues: CASSPPGGRFNEQFF. CDR3 sequence (DNA): TGTGCCAGCAGCCCCCCGGGCGGGCGGTTCAATGAGCAGTTCTTC.

The V gene is TRBV5-1, the J gene TRBJ2-3, with D perhaps TRBD2 (6 bases). Trimming removed 3 bases from V and 2 bases from J, with 16 bases in between. The CDR3 runs 16 residues. Germline CDR1 SGHRS, CDR2 YFSETQ. CDR3 DNA: TGCGCCAGCAGCTCTCATAGCGGCCTGGACACAGATACGCAGTATTTT. This sequence encodes CASSSHSGLDTDTQYF.

The rearrangement joins TRBV14 to TRBJ1-1; TRBD1 is a possible D gene (6 bases). V was clipped by 4 bases and J by 3 bases, with 18 bases between them. The CDR3 is 16 amino acids. Per germline, CDR1 SGHDN and CDR2 FVKESK. The CDR3 DNA follows: TGTGCCAGCAGCCTCAGGGGATCAAGGCTGGACACTGAAGCTTTCTTT. Amino acid sequence: CASSLRGSRLDTEAFF.

In this sample, this clone turned up a few times. The rearrangement links TRBV7-9 to TRBJ2-3; 9 nucleotides align to TRBD2. J was trimmed by 4 bases and V by 8 bases; bases with no gene match: 10. CDR1 is SEHNR and CDR2 is FQNEAQ in the germline V gene (reference sequence). The CDR3 spans 15 residues. The CDR3 sequence is CASRRRTSDSDTQYF. The CDR3 region has the DNA TGTGCCAGCCGAAGGAGGACTAGCGATTCAGATACGCAGTATTTT.

V and J are TRBV11-2 and TRBJ2-7; D is perhaps TRBD1 or TRBD2 (5 bases each). The CDR3 totals 16 residues. Germline CDR1 reads SGHAT; CDR2 reads FQNNGV. V lost 3 bases, J lost 4 bases, and 19 bases lay in between. The CDR3 loop is CASSFRKVGTGYEQYF. The CDR3, as DNA: TGTGCCAGCAGCTTCAGAAAAGTTGGGACGGGATACGAGCAGTACTTC.

The chain couples TRBV5-1 to TRBJ1-2; D gene uncertain. The CDR3 consists of 12 residues. Germline V gene lookup returns CDR1 SGHRS and CDR2 YFSETQ. V lost 5 bases and J lost 7, with 12 bases in between. CDR3 sequence reads: CASSLVGGGYTF. The CDR3 DNA is TGCGCCAGCAGTCTCGTTGGAGGTGGCTACACCTTC.

This chain uses TRBV5-1 with TRBJ2-7; tentatively, D is TRBD1 or TRBD2 (6 bases each). The germline V gene has CDR1 SGHRS and CDR2 YFSETQ. V dropped 2 bases and J dropped 6 bases, with 18 bases sitting between them. There are 15 residues in the CDR3. The CDR3 protein is CASSLGGLPSGEQYF. CDR3 in DNA: TGCGCCAGCAGCTTAGGGGGACTTCCCTCCGGCGAGCAGTACTTC. The full variable domain, rest sourced from reference TRBV5-1 and TRBJ2-7, is KAGVTQTPRYLIKTRGQQVTLSCSPISGHRSVSWYQQTPGQGLQFLFEYFSETQRNKGNFPGRFSGRQFSNSRSEMNVSTLELGDSALYLCASSLGGLPSGEQYFGPGTRLTVT.

V is TRBV7-3 and J is TRBJ2-3; maybe TRBD2 (6 bases). Trimming removed 2 bases from V and 2 bases from J, with 14 bases in between. The CDR3 totals 16 residues. Per germline, CDR1 SGHTA and CDR2 FQGTGA. DNA for the CDR3: TGTGCCAGCAGCTTAGGAGGGAGTCTTACCACAGATACGCAGTATTTT. As protein: CASSLGGSLTTDTQYF.